The clone carrying this T cell receptor beta chain came up once. The data were obtained in a study of T cells in Graves' hyperthyroidism and ophthalmopathy. TCR beta CDR3 region amplification was performed from RNA transcripts. RT-PCR in the first round (using the HTBI primer set) targeted the TCR CDR3. TCRdb recomputed calls from the multiplex PCR reads with MiXCR, one row per CDR3 protein. The repertoire consists of around 690,000 distinct CDR3 sequences, with approximately 15% occurring once and the leading ten covering 15%. The germline V gene has CDR1 LGHNA and CDR2 YNFKEQ. CDR3 length equals 15 residues. Trimming took off 2 bases at V and 10 bases at J, with 15 bases between the two ends.

This sequence joins TRBV4-2 and TRBJ1-6, with D unclear. This sequence was found in a man aged 45-60 years with Graves' hyperthyroidism. What was sequenced was blood. CDR3 region: CASSQTSRNWSPLHF. Written as DNA, the CDR3 is TGTGCCAGCAGCCAAACCTCACGGAACTGGTCACCCCTCCACTTT.